This T cell receptor (beta chain) was sequenced during a study of blood T cell repertoires in COVID-19. As for the study in general: The United States, Italy and Spain were the sources of the acute and convalescent COVID-19 samples.

As processed by the authors: It was from reference gene primer amplification that nucleated cell counts were estimated. The method was immunoSEQ multiplex PCR; TCRdb's version includes in-frame clones alone and lacks a portion of them. V and J calls plus clone size are reproduced from that table; the DNA served to infer D and trimming. The sample contains fewer than 200,000 clones, more than 75% of which appear only once. The CDR3 totals 13 residues. The germline V gene has CDR1 MNHNS and CDR2 SASEGT. The junction had 2 bases not matched to a gene; V was cut back by 5 bases and J by 7 bases. The receptor was derived from a man aged 35 to 55 with active or convalescent COVID-19. The sequenced sample was peripheral blood. The chain carries TRBV6-1 and TRBJ2-2; 9 bases agree with TRBD2. CDR3 DNA sequence: TGTGCCAGCAGTTTAGCGGGGGTCGGGGAGCTGTTTTTT. It specifies CASSLAGVGELFF.